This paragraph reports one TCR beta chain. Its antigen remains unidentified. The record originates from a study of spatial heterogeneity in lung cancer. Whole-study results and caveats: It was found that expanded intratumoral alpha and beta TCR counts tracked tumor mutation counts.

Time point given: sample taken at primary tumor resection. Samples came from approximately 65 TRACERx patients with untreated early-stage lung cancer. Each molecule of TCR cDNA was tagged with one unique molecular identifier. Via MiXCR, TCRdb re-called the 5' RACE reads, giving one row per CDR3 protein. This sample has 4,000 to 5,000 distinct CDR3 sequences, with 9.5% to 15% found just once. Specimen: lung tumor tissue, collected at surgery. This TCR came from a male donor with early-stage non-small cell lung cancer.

Here the CDR3 reads CASGLAGGIYEQFF. The CDR3 DNA reads TGTGCCAGCGGATTAGCGGGGGGTATCTATGAGCAGTTCTTC. J is TRBJ2-1 and V is TRBV27; the match to TRBD2 covers 10 bases. Germline loops: CDR1 MNHEY, CDR2 SMNVEV (reference sequence). The CDR3 consists of 14 residues. V shed 8 bases, J shed 8 bases, and the junction held 9 bases outside the gene matches.